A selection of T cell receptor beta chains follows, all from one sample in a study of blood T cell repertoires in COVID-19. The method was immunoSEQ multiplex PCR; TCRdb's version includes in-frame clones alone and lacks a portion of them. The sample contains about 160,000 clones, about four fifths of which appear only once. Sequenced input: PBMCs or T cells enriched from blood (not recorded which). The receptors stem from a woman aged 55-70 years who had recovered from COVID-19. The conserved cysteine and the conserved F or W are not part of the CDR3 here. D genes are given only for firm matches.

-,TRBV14,ASSQAGVYYGYT
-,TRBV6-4,ASMASYGYT
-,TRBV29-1,SVRVGGRETQY
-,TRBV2,ASINQGLNSPLH
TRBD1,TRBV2,ASSPGPGQGMIEKLF
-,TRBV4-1,ASSQERGGSPLH
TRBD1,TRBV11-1,ASSSGTGGAVTEAF
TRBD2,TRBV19,ASSTSGAADTQY
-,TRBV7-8,ASSALLGGRVETQY
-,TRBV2,ASRFSGVQETQY